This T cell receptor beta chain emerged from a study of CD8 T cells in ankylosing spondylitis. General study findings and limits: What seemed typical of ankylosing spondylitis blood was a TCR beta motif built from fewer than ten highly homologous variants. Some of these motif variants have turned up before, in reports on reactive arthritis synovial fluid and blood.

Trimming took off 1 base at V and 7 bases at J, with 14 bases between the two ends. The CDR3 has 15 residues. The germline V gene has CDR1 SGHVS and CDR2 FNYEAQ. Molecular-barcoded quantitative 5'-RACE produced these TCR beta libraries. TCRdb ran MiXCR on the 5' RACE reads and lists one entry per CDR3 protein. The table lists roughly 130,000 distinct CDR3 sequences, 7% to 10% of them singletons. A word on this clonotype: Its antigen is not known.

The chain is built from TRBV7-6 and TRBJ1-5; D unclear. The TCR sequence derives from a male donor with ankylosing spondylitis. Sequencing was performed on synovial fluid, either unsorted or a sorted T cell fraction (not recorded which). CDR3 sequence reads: CASSLESGNGQPQHF. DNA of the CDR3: TGTGCCAGCAGCTTAGAATCCGGGAATGGGCAGCCCCAGCATTTT.